The 6 T cell receptor beta chains listed next were all sequenced from one sample in a study of patients and donors after allogeneic stem cell transplantation (TCRdb year 2020). Libraries were built with RT-PCR. TCRdb shows the sequencer as NextSeq 550. Clones were called with MiXCR by TCRdb after fastp trimmed the public reads at Q25, and only in-frame beta chains were retained. Every distinct CDR3 protein forms one entry, paired with its most common genes and DNA. The sample table lists over 150,000 distinct CDR3 sequences, more than 35% of them with a count of one. The ten largest clones represent 33% of the sample. Sample: blood, either unsorted or a sorted T cell fraction (not recorded which). The receptor set was obtained from a human donor who was either an allogeneic HSCT recipient or a stem cell or donor lymphocyte infusion donor (not recorded which). It is not recorded whose cells these are; they may come from a transplant donor.

The CDR3 loop reads CASMRGSINTDTQYF. The CDR3 DNA reads as TGTGCCAGCATGAGGGGGTCAATTAACACAGATACGCAGTATTTT. V usage is TRBV7-9 and J usage is TRBJ2-3, with D possibly matching TRBD1 (6 bases). Deletions cut 7 bases from V and 2 bases from J, with 16 bases between. The CDR3 contains 15 residues. Germline V gene data show CDR1 as SEHNR and CDR2 as FQNEAQ (reference sequence).

The chain combines TRBV18 with TRBJ1-1; 7 nucleotides agree with TRBD1. CDR1 KGHSH and CDR2 LQKENI come from the germline V gene. The J segment lost 4 bases and the V segment lost 3 bases, leaving 11 bases of the junction unmatched. CDR3 length: 16 residues. In DNA, the CDR3 is TGTGCCAGCTCACCCCTCAGACAGGGTTGGGGCACTGAAGCTTTCTTT. Translation: CASSPLRQGWGTEAFF.

The chain joins TRBV20-1 to TRBJ1-3; D call uncertain. Germline values: CDR1 DFQATT, CDR2 SNEGSKA (reference sequence). V lost 3 bases and J 1 base, leaving 7 bases between the germline ends. The CDR3 sequence is 13 residues long. CDR3 in amino acids: CSASGRSGNTIYF. CDR3 in DNA: TGCAGTGCTAGTGGGCGATCTGGAAACACCATATATTTT.

The J gene is TRBJ1-1, the V gene TRBV27, with TRBD1 matching over 11 bases. CDR1 MNHEY and CDR2 SMNVEV come from the germline V gene (reference sequence). This CDR3 has 15 residues. Trimming removed 6 bases from V and 3 bases from J; junction bases left unmatched: 6. CDR3 sequence reads: CASRWTGGWDTEAFF. The CDR3 region has the DNA TGTGCCAGCAGATGGACAGGGGGCTGGGACACTGAAGCTTTCTTT.

This clonotype was observed once. The chain carries TRBV29-1 and TRBJ2-2; D unclear. The CDR3 extends over 15 amino acids. V lost 4 bases, J lost 2 bases, and 14 bases lay in between. Per the germline V gene, CDR1 is SQVTM and CDR2 is ANQGSEA. The CDR3 is CSVVPGDRNTGELFF. Written as DNA, the CDR3 is TGCAGCGTTGTCCCAGGAGACCGTAACACCGGGGAGCTGTTTTTT.

This clonotype was observed a handful of times. CDR3 sequence (DNA): TGTGCCAGCAGTTCTCAGAGGAGCAATCAGCCCCAGCATTTT. Translated: CASSSQRSNQPQHF. This chain connects TRBV6-5 to TRBJ1-5; unclear D gene. The CDR3 consists of 14 residues. Germline CDR1 MNHEY, CDR2 SVGAGI. V lost 4 bases and J lost 1, with 8 bases in between.